A selection of T cell receptor beta chains follows, all from one sample in a study of response to subunit inactivated influenza vaccine. From the RT-PCR reads, TCRdb called clonotypes with MiXCR, one entry per CDR3 protein. In the table there are 150,000 to 200,000 distinct CDR3 sequences, roughly 12% of which are singletons. This sample also appeared in a second study, on T cells expressing NK-cell markers.

The source was CD8+ T cells sorted from PBMCs, collected about 11 days after vaccination. These receptors were obtained from a man aged 50 to 59 who received an inactivated influenza vaccine. Each CDR3 is given with its conserved first and last residue. The D gene is left open where the match is weak. Size is stated for part of the rows, as once, few or many counts, or as a class when the clone is expanded.

abundance	v_gene	d_gene	j_gene	CDR3nt	CDR3aa
.	TRBV13	TRBD1	TRBJ1-1	TGTGCCAGCAGCCCAAGGACAGGGAGAGTCGCTGAAGCTTTCTTT	CASSPRTGRVAEAFF
once	TRBV5-5	.	TRBJ2-3	TGTGCCACCAGCCGGTGGCAGGGAGGAGCAGATACGCAGTATTTT	CATSRWQGGADTQYF
few	TRBV6-1	.	TRBJ2-3	TGTGCCAGCAGTGAAGGGGTCGCTTCCACAGATACGCAGTATTTT	CASSEGVASTDTQYF
many	TRBV7-9	.	TRBJ1-5	TGTGCCAGCAGCTTAGGAGCTCAGCCCCAGCATTTT	CASSLGAQPQHF
.	TRBV6-1	.	TRBJ2-1	TGTGCCAGCAGCCCCCTACAGGCAGCCTACAATGAGCAGTTCTTC	CASSPLQAAYNEQFF
.	TRBV28	TRBD2	TRBJ2-1	TGTGCCAGCAGTCCTCCCTTCCTAGCGGGAGGGGGTGAGGAGCAGTTCTTC	CASSPPFLAGGGEEQFF
many	TRBV4-3	.	TRBJ1-1	TGCGCCAGCAGCCAAGATGTAACAGGCGGCATGAACACTGAAGCTTTCTTT	CASSQDVTGGMNTEAFF
.	TRBV9	TRBD1	TRBJ2-7	TGTGCCAGCAGCCTAGGGGCAGGGGGCGGGTACGAGCAGTACTTC	CASSLGAGGGYEQYF
many	TRBV6-5	.	TRBJ2-7	TGTGCCAGCAGTTACTCGCCTATCTACGAGCAGTACTTC	CASSYSPIYEQYF
few	TRBV3-1	.	TRBJ2-1	TGTGCCAACAGCCAAGATGTTGAGGGGCATGAGCAGTTCTTC	CANSQDVEGHEQFF
few	TRBV24-1	.	TRBJ2-5	TGTGCCACCAGTGGTGAGGCTATTAGTCGAGAGACCCAGTACTTC	CATSGEAISRETQYF
.	TRBV5-1	.	TRBJ2-5	TGCGCCAGCAGCTGGGGGGCTAACGATGAGACCCAGTACTTC	CASSWGANDETQYF
.	TRBV5-6	TRBD1	TRBJ2-7	TGTGCCAGCAGTACGGGACAGAAGCCCTACGAGCAGTACTTC	CASSTGQKPYEQYF
.	TRBV4-3	TRBD1	TRBJ2-1	TGCGCCAGCAGCCGCCAGACAGGGGGAGACAATGAGCAGTTCTTC	CASSRQTGGDNEQFF
few	TRBV4-3	.	TRBJ2-5	TGCGCCAGCAGCCAAGATCCCGGAGGGACGGAGACCCAGTACTTC	CASSQDPGGTETQYF
few	TRBV7-2	.	TRBJ2-5	TGTGCCAGCAGCTTAGACACTTGGGGACGGGAGACCCAGTACTTC	CASSLDTWGRETQYF
.	TRBV4-3	.	TRBJ2-7	TGCGCCAGCAGCCAAGGTCTGGGGTCCTACGAGCAGTACTTC	CASSQGLGSYEQYF
.	TRBV10-3	.	TRBJ1-2	TGTGCCATCAGTGACCGGGAGTCTGGCTACACCTTC	CAISDRESGYTF
few	TRBV4-1	.	TRBJ2-7	TGCGCCAGCAGCCAAGGGACGCGGAAGTACTTC	CASSQGTRKYF
.	TRBV14	.	TRBJ2-5	TGTGCCAGCAGCCAAGAAGGGCACAGTCAAGAGACCCAGTACTTC	CASSQEGHSQETQYF
.	TRBV7-9	.	TRBJ2-5	TGTGCCAGCAGCTTACTCACACCCCGAAGGGCGGAGGAGACCCAGTACTTC	CASSLLTPRRAEETQYF
.	TRBV27	.	TRBJ2-1	TGTGCCAGCAGTTTCACCGGGTGGGGCAATGAGCAGTTCTTC	CASSFTGWGNEQFF
many	TRBV4-1	TRBD1	TRBJ1-4	TGCGCCAGCAGCACCAGACAGGGGACGGAACTGTTTTTT	CASSTRQGTELFF
many	TRBV11-2	.	TRBJ2-1	TGTGCCAGCAGCTTCTCCGGGACCGCCAATGAGCAGTTCTTC	CASSFSGTANEQFF
.	TRBV7-9	TRBD2	TRBJ2-3	TGTGCCAGCAGCTCGGGACTAGCGGGGCTCACAGATACGCAGTATTTT	CASSSGLAGLTDTQYF
.	TRBV29-1	.	TRBJ2-1	TGCAGCGTTCCGAGTTACAATGAGCAGTTCTTC	CSVPSYNEQFF
few	TRBV10-3	TRBD2	TRBJ2-2	TGTGCCATCAGTGAGTCGACTAGCCTGAACACCGGGGAGCTGTTTTTT	CAISESTSLNTGELFF
.	TRBV5-1	TRBD1	TRBJ2-7	TGCGCCAGCAGCTTGGAGCAGGGGGCAGGGTACGAGCAGTACTTC	CASSLEQGAGYEQYF
few	TRBV28	TRBD2	TRBJ2-1	TGTGCCAGCAGTTTGTTCACTAGCGGTAATGAGCAGTTCTTC	CASSLFTSGNEQFF
.	TRBV10-3	TRBD2	TRBJ2-3	TGTGCCATCAGGACCACTAGCGGGGGCACAGATACGCAGTATTTT	CAIRTTSGGTDTQYF
.	TRBV20-1	.	TRBJ2-3	TGCAGTGCTAGAGACCTTGACACAGATACGCAGTATTTT	CSARDLDTDTQYF
.	TRBV11-2	.	TRBJ2-7	TGTGCCAGCAGCTTAGTAGGGGGGGAGATTTACGAGCAGTACTTC	CASSLVGGEIYEQYF
.	TRBV29-1	.	TRBJ2-7	TGCAGCGTTGGCGTCAGACCAGCCTACGAGCAGTACTTC	CSVGVRPAYEQYF
few	TRBV7-9	.	TRBJ2-5	TGTGCCAGCAGCTTAGTAGGGGTCGTGTCGCGAGAGACCCAGTACTTC	CASSLVGVVSRETQYF
few	TRBV7-9	TRBD2	TRBJ2-5	TGTGCCAGCAGCCCGACTAGCGGTACCAGGACCCAGTACTTC	CASSPTSGTRTQYF
few	TRBV19	.	TRBJ2-7	TGTGCCAGTAGTATGGGGGAGACGGGCGAGCAGTACTTC	CASSMGETGEQYF
.	TRBV6-5	TRBD2	TRBJ2-3	TGTGCCAGCAGTTACTCGATTCGACTAGCGGTAGACACAGATACGCAGTATTTT	CASSYSIRLAVDTDTQYF
many	TRBV24-1	.	TRBJ2-2	TGTGCCACGCAGGCCACGGGGGACACCGGGGAGCTGTTTTTT	CATQATGDTGELFF
few	TRBV6-5	.	TRBJ1-1	TGTGCCAGCAGTTACTCGAGCAGGGGTATCACTGAAGCTTTCTTT	CASSYSSRGITEAFF
medium-sized	TRBV7-2	TRBD1	TRBJ1-1	TGTGCCAGCAGCTTAGAGGCAGGGGGATGGACTGAAGCTTTCTTT	CASSLEAGGWTEAFF
few	TRBV6-2/TRBV6-3	.	TRBJ2-1	TGTGCCAGCAGTTACTGGAGAGGGGAGCAGTTCTTC	CASSYWRGEQFF
few	TRBV20-1	TRBD1	TRBJ2-7	TGCAGTGCTAGAGATCATACGACAGGGGTTGCCGAGCAGTACTTC	CSARDHTTGVAEQYF
many	TRBV5-1	TRBD1	TRBJ2-3	TGCGCCAGCAGCTGGGCCGGGACAGTCACAGATACGCAGTATTTT	CASSWAGTVTDTQYF
many	TRBV3-1	.	TRBJ2-7	TGTGCCAGCAGCCAAGGTCCGGGTCTGACCTACGAGCAGTACTTC	CASSQGPGLTYEQYF
.	TRBV11-2	.	TRBJ2-3	TGTGCCAGCAGCCCCTACAGGGAGGGCACAGATACGCAGTATTTT	CASSPYREGTDTQYF
.	TRBV20-1	.	TRBJ2-7	TGCAGTGCTAGAGTGACTGAACCAACCTACGAGCAGTACTTC	CSARVTEPTYEQYF
few	TRBV28	.	TRBJ2-7	TGTGCCAGCAGTCCTCCACCCAGCTCCTACGAGCAGTACTTC	CASSPPPSSYEQYF
many	TRBV14	.	TRBJ2-2	TGTGCCAGCAGCCAAAGGCTAGCGCATAACACCGGGGAGCTGTTTTTT	CASSQRLAHNTGELFF
.	TRBV10-3	TRBD2	TRBJ2-5	TGTGCCATCAGTGAGTCGTTACTAGCGGGGGGGGAGACCCAGTACTTC	CAISESLLAGGETQYF
many	TRBV11-1	.	TRBJ2-7	TGTGCCAGCAGCTTCTCCAACAGTCGCGGCTCCTACGAGCAGTACTTC	CASSFSNSRGSYEQYF
.	TRBV2	TRBD2	TRBJ2-1	TGTGCCAGCAGTGACTCGGTAGCGGGGGGATTACCTGCCAACAATGAGCTGTTCTTC	CASSDSVAGGLPANNELFF
few	TRBV5-5	TRBD1	TRBJ1-5	TGTGCCAGCAGCTTGGCAGGGGGCGCTTGGAGCAATCAGCCCCAGCATTTT	CASSLAGGAWSNQPQHF
.	TRBV5-6	.	TRBJ2-6	TGTGCCAGCAGCTTGGAGGGGACGCGTGGGGCCAACGTCCTGACTTTC	CASSLEGTRGANVLTF
many	TRBV7-9	TRBD1	TRBJ1-2	TGTGCCAGCAGCTTTGGGGACAGGGTCGATGGCTACACCTTC	CASSFGDRVDGYTF
.	TRBV12-3/TRBV12-4	.	TRBJ2-7	TGTGCCAGCAGTTGGCGGGGATACGAGCAGTACTTC	CASSWRGYEQYF
many	TRBV28	.	TRBJ1-5	TGTGCCAGCAGTTTATGGTCCGGGACTTATAGCAATCAGCCCCAGCATTTT	CASSLWSGTYSNQPQHF
many	TRBV6-5	TRBD2	TRBJ2-3	TGTGCCAGCAGTTATTCGACTAGCGGTTGGGGCGATACGCAGTATTTT	CASSYSTSGWGDTQYF
many	TRBV7-2	.	TRBJ2-5	TGTGCCAGCAGCTTAATCTCAGGACAAGAGACCCAGTACTTC	CASSLISGQETQYF
.	TRBV7-9	TRBD1	TRBJ1-1	TGTGCCAGCAGTGGACAGGGGGTAGGGACTGAAGCTTTCTTT	CASSGQGVGTEAFF
few	TRBV7-9	.	TRBJ1-1	TGTGCCAGCAGCTCCACTACGGCAGGGAGCACTGAAGCTTTCTTT	CASSSTTAGSTEAFF